These T cell receptor beta chains were read from a single sample in a study of CD8+ T cells in alopecia areata. Using immunoSEQ multiplex PCR, the repertoire was profiled, and TCRdb retains in-frame clones only, with some absent. The top ten hold 35% to 45% of the sample, which has about 150,000 clones, roughly 58% seen once. Sequences were obtained from CD8+ T cells sorted from blood. These receptors all stem from a human donor in good health. Both conserved end residues are part of each CDR3. A D gene is named only where the DNA matches it firmly. Not all rows give a size; the values are once, few, many and, for expanded clones, a class.

j_gene,d_gene,abundance,len,v_gene,CDR3aa,CDR3nt
TRBJ2-4,TRBD2,few,16,TRBV30,CAWSQYSGKDKNIQYF,TGTGCCTGGAGTCAATATAGCGGGAAGGACAAAAACATTCAGTACTTC
TRBJ2-6,TRBD1,.,15,TRBV5-4,CASSGTGVGANVLTF,TGTGCCAGCAGCGGGACAGGGGTAGGGGCCAACGTCCTGACTTTC
TRBJ2-7,.,.,16,TRBV12-1,CASSGSSGGFSYEQYF,TGTGCCAGCAGCGGATCTAGCGGGGGTTTCTCCTACGAGCAGTACTTC
TRBJ2-3,.,.,13,TRBV9,CASSEGNADTQYF,TGTGCCAGCAGCGAGGGTAATGCAGATACGCAGTATTTT
TRBJ2-5,TRBD1,few,14,TRBV29-1,CSAEEGGLIGTQYF,TGCAGCGCGGAGGAAGGGGGCCTGATAGGGACCCAGTACTTC
TRBJ1-1,TRBD1,.,15,TRBV15,CATSKWTGGDTEAFF,TGTGCCACCAGCAAGTGGACAGGGGGCGACACTGAAGCTTTCTTT
TRBJ1-1,.,few,12,TRBV7-9,CASSAEATEAFF,TGTGCCAGCAGCGCAGAAGCCACTGAAGCTTTCTTT
TRBJ2-3,.,few,13,TRBV27,CASSSPIWDTQYF,TGTGCCAGCAGTTCCCCTATTTGGGATACGCAGTATTTT
TRBJ2-1,TRBD2,.,15,TRBV9,CASSAGLAGESEQFF,TGTGCCAGCAGCGCGGGACTAGCGGGAGAATCTGAGCAGTTCTTC
TRBJ2-1,.,.,14,TRBV9,CASSIRDSNNEQFF,TGTGCCAGCAGCATACGGGACTCTAACAATGAGCAGTTCTTC
TRBJ1-2,.,once,14,TRBV23-1,CASSQSDPGYGYTF,TGCGCCAGCAGTCAATCGGACCCGGGGTATGGCTACACCTTC
TRBJ2-2,.,.,16,TRBV6-5,CASSYSKNRPWGELFF,TGTGCCAGCAGTTACTCGAAGAACAGGCCCTGGGGGGAGCTGTTTTTT
TRBJ2-3,TRBD2,.,15,TRBV4-1,CASSHPAGASDTQYF,TGCGCCAGCAGCCACCCAGCGGGAGCTTCAGATACGCAGTATTTT
TRBJ1-2,TRBD1,.,13,TRBV29-1,CSVQGGANYGYTF,TGCAGCGTCCAAGGGGGCGCAAACTATGGCTACACCTTC
TRBJ2-3,.,.,16,TRBV13,CASSSLQGISTDTQYF,TGTGCCAGCAGCTCCCTACAGGGAATATCCACAGATACGCAGTATTTT
TRBJ2-3,TRBD1,.,13,TRBV29-1,CSVSTGSTDTQYF,TGCAGCGTGTCGACAGGGAGCACAGATACGCAGTATTTT
TRBJ1-5,.,.,13,TRBV7-9,CASSPTVGGPQHF,TGTGCCAGCAGCCCGACGGTGGGAGGGCCCCAGCATTTT
TRBJ2-7,TRBD1,.,16,TRBV27,CASSDLGGQGPSEQYF,TGTGCCAGCAGTGATCTCGGGGGACAGGGTCCGTCCGAGCAGTACTTC